The clone carrying this T cell receptor (beta chain) appeared a few times. The sample is drawn from a study of CD8 T cells in ankylosing spondylitis. MiXCR, run by TCRdb on the 5' RACE reads, gives a single entry per CDR3 protein. Found here are some 150,000 distinct CDR3 sequences, roughly 44% of them singletons; the top ten hold around 15%. Germline V lookup: CDR1 SGHRS, CDR2 YFSETQ. This CDR3 comprises 13 residues. Trimming removed 5 bases from V and 6 bases from J, with 13 bases in between. The origin of this receptor is a male donor with ankylosing spondylitis. Sequencing was done on a sample of synovial fluid, either unsorted or a sorted T cell fraction (not recorded which). The rearrangement joins TRBV5-1 to TRBJ2-3; D is uncertain. The DNA of the CDR3 is TGCGCCAGCAGTTACACCACTTCGGATACGCAGTATTTT. Translation: CASSYTTSDTQYF.